The entry that follows covers one T cell receptor beta chain sequence. Its target is not known. Method: immunoSEQ multiplex PCR; TCRdb's copy keeps in-frame clones and lacks some. The sample lists 70,000 to 85,000 clones, approximately 71% seen once, with approximately 2% in the top ten. Germline V gene data show CDR1 as ENHRY and CDR2 as SYGVKD. This CDR3 has 17 residues. Trimming took 0 bases from V and 2 from J, leaving 14 bases between them. This sample was included in a study of vaccination effects on CD4 cells after COVID-19. Around day 10 of culture, CD4+ T cells were separated out. Specimen: CD4+ T cells from PBMCs cultured without peptide, collected before COVID-19 vaccination. The clonotype originates from a human donor who received a COVID-19 vaccine. V usage is TRBV10-3 and J usage is TRBJ1-5; D gene uncertain. DNA of the CDR3: TGTGCCATCAGTGAGTCCCCTTGGCGAGATCGCAATCAGCCCCAGCATTTT. Translation: CAISESPWRDRNQPQHF.